The next 14 T cell receptor beta chains were all read from a single sample in a study of T-cell reconstitution after alpha-beta-depleted transplantation in children. Library preparation (for TCRbeta) was performed with unique molecular identifiers. TCRdb itself ran the PCR reads through MiXCR, one entry per CDR3 protein. The repertoire consists of around 680,000 distinct CDR3 sequences, with roughly 17% occurring once and the leading ten covering 1.1%. The source was PBMCs from the stem cell graft donor, collected from the stem cell graft. All receptors derive from a human donor who donated a stem cell graft to a child with acute myeloid leukemia.

This sequence joins TRBV4-3 and TRBJ2-7; D is ambiguous. Trimming took 1 base from V and 6 from J, leaving 10 bases between them. The CDR3 covers 13 residues. CDR1 is LGHNA, CDR2 YSLEER, per germline. CDR3 sequence: CASSQARRSEQYF. The CDR3 DNA follows: TGCGCCAGCAGCCAAGCCCGGCGGAGCGAGCAGTACTTC.

The sample holds a few counts of this clonotype. The rearrangement links TRBV5-5 to TRBJ1-5, with 9 bases matching TRBD1. V was clipped by 4 bases and J by 0 bases; unmatched bases: 8. The CDR3 is 17 amino acids. Germline CDR1 and CDR2: SGHKS and YYEKEE (reference sequence). CDR3 nucleotides: TGTGCCAGCAGCGGGGGGGACAGGGCGTATAGCAATCAGCCCCAGCATTTT. This sequence encodes CASSGGDRAYSNQPQHF.

V and J are TRBV28 and TRBJ1-1; tentative D call: TRBD1 (5 bases). The CDR3 covers 16 residues. Germline V gene sequence: CDR1 MDHEN, CDR2 SYDVKM. Trimming removed 7 bases from V and 0 bases from J, with 18 bases in between. The CDR3 spells CASTYVGGALNTEAFF. As DNA, the CDR3 is TGTGCCAGCACCTACGTTGGAGGGGCGCTGAACACTGAAGCTTTCTTT.

This clonotype was found many times. J is TRBJ2-1 and V is TRBV20-1; 9 nucleotides match TRBD2. Looked up from germline, CDR1 is DFQATT and CDR2 is SNEGSKA (reference sequence). The CDR3 is 14 amino acids. V gave up 1 base and J gave up 5 bases; unmatched junction bases: 3. The CDR3 reads CSARVIAGDNEQFF. DNA of the CDR3: TGCAGTGCTAGAGTGATAGCGGGGGACAATGAGCAGTTCTTC.

Details on this clonotype: At one of its ends the junction is not consistent with the germline gene, which may arise from a read error. The rearrangement uses TRBV6-1 and TRBJ1-3; 7 nucleotides agree with TRBD1. The CDR3 totals 15 residues. Germline CDR1 is MNHNS and CDR2 is SASEGT. CDR3 loop: CASSRQGLSGNSIYF. The CDR3 DNA reads as TGTGCCAGCAGTCGACAGGGCCTCTCTGGAAACTCCATATATTTT.

V is TRBV20-1 and J is TRBJ1-2, with D unresolved. Trimming stripped 6 bases from V and 0 bases from J, with 8 bases between. In germline, CDR1 is DFQATT, CDR2 SNEGSKA (reference sequence). The CDR3 runs 12 residues. The CDR3 sequence is CSASQTNYGYTF. As DNA, the CDR3 is TGCAGTGCCTCGCAAACTAACTATGGCTACACCTTC.

This clonotype has a handful of counts. V gene TRBV3-1 combines with J gene TRBJ1-6; weak D call: TRBD1 (5 bases). Germline V CDR1 and CDR2: LGHDT, YNNKEL (reference sequence). V was shortened by 0 bases and J by 9 bases, with 6 bases between the two germline ends. The CDR3 contains 13 residues. CDR3 nucleotide sequence: TGTGCCAGCAGCCAAGATCAGGGTTCACCCCTCCACTTT. Encoded protein: CASSQDQGSPLHF.

A few counts support this clonotype. The rearrangement links TRBV28 to TRBJ2-5; D uncertain. Germline-derived CDR1 and CDR2 are MDHEN and SYDVKM. CDR3 length equals 13 residues. Deletions cut 4 bases from V and 4 bases from J, with 10 bases between. As DNA, the CDR3 is TGTGCCAGCAGTTCCCCGGTAGGAGAGACCCAGTACTTC. Translation: CASSSPVGETQYF.

Note on this clonotype: A read error is possible here, since a much larger clone lies one base away. V usage is TRBV29-1 and J usage is TRBJ2-2; D unclear. Per germline, CDR1 SQVTM and CDR2 ANQGSEA. The CDR3 runs 13 residues. V lost 4 bases and J 6 bases, leaving 12 bases between the germline ends. The CDR3 loop reads CSVVGGNAGELFF. The CDR3 coding sequence is TGCAGCGTTGTGGGTGGAAACGCCGGGGAGCTGTTTTTT.

This sequence joins TRBV20-1 and TRBJ1-3; D not resolved. CDR1 DFQATT and CDR2 SNEGSKA come from the germline V gene (reference sequence). Between the trimmed V and J ends, which lost 1 base and 0 bases, there was a span of 10 bases. This CDR3 has 15 amino acids. CDR3: CSARGQPSSGNTIYF. In nucleotides, the CDR3 is TGCAGTGCTAGAGGCCAGCCAAGCTCTGGAAACACCATATATTTT.

This clonotype was recorded at least ten times. This chain uses TRBV29-1 with TRBJ2-7; tentatively, D is TRBD1 or TRBD2 (6 bases each). The CDR3 loop spans 15 amino acids. Germline V CDR1 and CDR2: SQVTM, ANQGSEA. V lost 6 bases and J lost 2, with 20 bases in between. CDR3 amino acids: CSVLKGGRSPYEQYF. The DNA of the CDR3 is TGCAGCGTCCTAAAGGGGGGACGGAGTCCCTACGAGCAGTACTTC.

This clonotype was recorded at least ten times. The chain recombines TRBV20-1 with TRBJ1-1, with 7 bases identical to TRBD1. J lost 2 bases, V lost 4 bases, and 10 bases had no gene match. Germline assignment: CDR1 DFQATT and CDR2 SNEGSKA (reference sequence). The CDR3 sequence is 15 residues long. CDR3 DNA sequence: TGCAGTGCTACTGGGACAGACTACTTTAACACTGAAGCTTTCTTT. As protein: CSATGTDYFNTEAFF.

The chain uses TRBV7-2 and TRBJ2-5; weak D call: TRBD1 (6 bases). CDR3 size: 15 residues. Germline V CDR1 and CDR2: SGHTA, FQGNSA. V was clipped by 5 bases and J by 2 bases, with 15 bases between them. CDR3 region: CASSPPGQVQETQYF. CDR3 coding DNA: TGTGCCAGCAGCCCCCCGGGACAAGTACAAGAGACCCAGTACTTC.

The V gene is TRBV12-3 or TRBV12-4, the J gene TRBJ1-6; tentative D call: TRBD1 (6 bases). Deletions cut 8 bases from V and 7 bases from J, with 21 bases between. The CDR3 has 16 amino acids. The CDR3 DNA reads TGTGCCAGCTATGCGGGCAGGGGAGGTTTCAATTCACCCCTCCACTTT. Amino acids: CASYAGRGGFNSPLHF.